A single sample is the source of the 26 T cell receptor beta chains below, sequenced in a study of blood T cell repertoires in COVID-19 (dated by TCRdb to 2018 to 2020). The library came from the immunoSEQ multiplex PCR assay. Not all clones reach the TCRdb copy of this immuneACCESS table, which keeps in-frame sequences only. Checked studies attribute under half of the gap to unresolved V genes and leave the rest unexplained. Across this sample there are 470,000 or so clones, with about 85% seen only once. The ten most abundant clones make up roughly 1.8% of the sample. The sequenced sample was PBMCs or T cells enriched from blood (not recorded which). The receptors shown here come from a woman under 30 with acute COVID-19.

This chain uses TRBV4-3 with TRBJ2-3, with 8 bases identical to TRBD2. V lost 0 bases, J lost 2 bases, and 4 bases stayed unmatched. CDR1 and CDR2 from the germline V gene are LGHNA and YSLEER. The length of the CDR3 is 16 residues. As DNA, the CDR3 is TGCGCCAGCAGCCAAGATACACTAGCGGCCACAGATACGCAGTATTTT. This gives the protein CASSQDTLAATDTQYF.

The DNA for the CDR3 is TGTGCCAGCAGCGAATCAGGGATGGACTATGGCTACACCTTC. Translated, it gives CASSESGMDYGYTF. The chain is built from TRBV11-2 and TRBJ1-2, with D maybe TRBD1 (5 bases). Germline CDR1 is SGHAT and CDR2 is FQNNGV. Between the trimmed V and J ends, which lost 5 bases and 3 bases, there was a span of 13 bases. The CDR3 totals 14 residues.

This CDR3 is CSVGGVYEQYF. The CDR3, as DNA: TGCAGCGTTGGGGGGGTCTACGAGCAGTACTTC. The chain recombines TRBV29-1 with TRBJ2-7; maybe TRBD2 (6 bases). The CDR3 runs 11 residues. Trimming cost V 4 bases and J 3 bases, with 7 bases left between them. In germline, CDR1 is SQVTM, CDR2 ANQGSEA.

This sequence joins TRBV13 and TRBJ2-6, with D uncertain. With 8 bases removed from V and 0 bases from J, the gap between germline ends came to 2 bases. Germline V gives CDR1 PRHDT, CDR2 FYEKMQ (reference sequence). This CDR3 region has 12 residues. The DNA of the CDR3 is TGTGCCAGCCACTCTGGGGCCAACGTCCTGACTTTC. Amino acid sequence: CASHSGANVLTF.

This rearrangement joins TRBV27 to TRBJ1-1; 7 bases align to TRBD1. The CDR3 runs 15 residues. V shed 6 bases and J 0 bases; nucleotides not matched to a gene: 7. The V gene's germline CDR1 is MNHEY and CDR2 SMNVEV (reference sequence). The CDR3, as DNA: TGTGCCAGCAGCACCCTACAGGGGATGAACACTGAAGCTTTCTTT. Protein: CASSTLQGMNTEAFF.

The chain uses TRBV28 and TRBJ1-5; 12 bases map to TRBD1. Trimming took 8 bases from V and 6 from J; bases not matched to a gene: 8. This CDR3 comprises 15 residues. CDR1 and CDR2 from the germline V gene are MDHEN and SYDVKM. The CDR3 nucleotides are TGTGCCAGCTACCCGGGACAGGGGGCGAGTCAGCCCCAGCATTTT. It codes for CASYPGQGASQPQHF.

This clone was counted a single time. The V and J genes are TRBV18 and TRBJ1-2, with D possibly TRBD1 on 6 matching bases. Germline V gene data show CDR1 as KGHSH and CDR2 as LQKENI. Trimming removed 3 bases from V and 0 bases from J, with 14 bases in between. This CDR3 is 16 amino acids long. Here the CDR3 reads CASSPGLGTTNYGYTF. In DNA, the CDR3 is TGTGCCAGCTCACCGGGATTGGGGACAACTAACTATGGCTACACCTTC.

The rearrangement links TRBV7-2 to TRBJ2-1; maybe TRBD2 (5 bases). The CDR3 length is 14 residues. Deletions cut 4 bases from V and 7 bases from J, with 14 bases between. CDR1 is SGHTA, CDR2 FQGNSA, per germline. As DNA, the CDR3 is TGTGCCAGCAGCTCACTAGGACCTTCGAATGAGCAGTTCTTC. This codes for CASSSLGPSNEQFF.

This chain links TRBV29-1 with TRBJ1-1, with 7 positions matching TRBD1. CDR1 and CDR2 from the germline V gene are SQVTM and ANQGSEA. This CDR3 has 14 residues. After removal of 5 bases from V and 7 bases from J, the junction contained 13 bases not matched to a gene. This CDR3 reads CSVRTGTVSLEAFF. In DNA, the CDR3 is TGCAGCGTTCGTACCGGGACAGTTTCTCTTGAAGCTTTCTTT.

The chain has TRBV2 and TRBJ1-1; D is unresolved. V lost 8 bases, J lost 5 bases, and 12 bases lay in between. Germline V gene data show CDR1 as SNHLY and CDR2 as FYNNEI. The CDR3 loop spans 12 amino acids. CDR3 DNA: TGTGCCAGCCCAAAATCAGGAACTGAAGCTTTCTTT. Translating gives CASPKSGTEAFF. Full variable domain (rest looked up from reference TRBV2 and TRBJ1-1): EPEVTQTPSHQVTQMGQEVILRCVPISNHLYFYWYRQILGQKVEFLVSFYNNEISEKSEIFDDQFSVERPDGSNFTLKIRSTKLEDSAMYFCASPKSGTEAFFGQGTRLTVV.

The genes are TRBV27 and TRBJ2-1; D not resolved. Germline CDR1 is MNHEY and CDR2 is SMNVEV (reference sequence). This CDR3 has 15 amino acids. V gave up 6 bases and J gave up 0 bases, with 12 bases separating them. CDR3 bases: TGTGCCAGCAGAAGCGAAGGAAGCTCCTACAATGAGCAGTTCTTC. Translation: CASRSEGSSYNEQFF.

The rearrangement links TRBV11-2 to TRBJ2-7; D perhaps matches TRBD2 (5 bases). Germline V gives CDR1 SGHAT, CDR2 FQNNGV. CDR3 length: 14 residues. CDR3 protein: CAESLDSSSYEQYF. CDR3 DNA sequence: TGTGCTGAATCCTTGGACTCGAGCTCCTACGAGCAGTACTTC.

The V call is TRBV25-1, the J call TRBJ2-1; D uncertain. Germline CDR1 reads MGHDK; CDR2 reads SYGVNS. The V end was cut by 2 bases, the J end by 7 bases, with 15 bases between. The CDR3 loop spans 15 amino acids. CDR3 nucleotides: TGTGCCAGCAGTGAACGTCCGGTTACGTCAAATGAGCAGTTCTTC. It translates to CASSERPVTSNEQFF.

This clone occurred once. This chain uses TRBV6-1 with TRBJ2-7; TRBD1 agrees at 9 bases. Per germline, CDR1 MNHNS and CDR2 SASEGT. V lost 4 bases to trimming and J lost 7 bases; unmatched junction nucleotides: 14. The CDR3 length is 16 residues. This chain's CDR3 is CASSVTSGQGWGEQYF. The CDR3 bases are TGTGCCAGCAGTGTCACGTCGGGACAGGGATGGGGTGAGCAGTACTTC.

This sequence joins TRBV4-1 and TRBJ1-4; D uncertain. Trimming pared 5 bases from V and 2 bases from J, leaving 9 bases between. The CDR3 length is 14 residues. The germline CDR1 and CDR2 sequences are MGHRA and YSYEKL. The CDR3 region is CASSNRVTNEKLFF. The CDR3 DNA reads TGCGCCAGCAGCAACCGGGTTACTAATGAAAAACTGTTTTTT.

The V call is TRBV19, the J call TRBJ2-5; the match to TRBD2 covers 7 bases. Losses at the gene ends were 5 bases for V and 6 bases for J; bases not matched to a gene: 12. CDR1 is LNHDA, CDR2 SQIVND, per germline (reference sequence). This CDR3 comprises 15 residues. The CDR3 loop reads CASSPGTTGVKTQYF. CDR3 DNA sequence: TGTGCCAGTAGTCCCGGGACTACAGGCGTGAAGACCCAGTACTTC.

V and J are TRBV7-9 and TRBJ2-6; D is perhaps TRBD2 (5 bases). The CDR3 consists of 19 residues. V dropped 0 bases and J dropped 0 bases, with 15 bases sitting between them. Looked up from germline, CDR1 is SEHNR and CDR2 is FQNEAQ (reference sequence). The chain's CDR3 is CASSLADLLAGSGANVLTF. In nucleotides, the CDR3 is TGTGCCAGCAGCTTAGCCGACTTGCTGGCGGGCTCTGGGGCCAACGTCCTGACTTTC.

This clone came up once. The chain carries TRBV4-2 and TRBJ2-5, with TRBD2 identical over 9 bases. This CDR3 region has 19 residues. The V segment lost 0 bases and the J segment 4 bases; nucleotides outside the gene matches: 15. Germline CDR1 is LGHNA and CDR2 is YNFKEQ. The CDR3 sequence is CASSQDASGVALSGETQYF. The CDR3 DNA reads TGTGCCAGCAGCCAAGATGCTAGCGGGGTCGCTTTATCGGGAGAGACCCAGTACTTC.

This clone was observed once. The CDR3 spells CASSSYQRAYEQYF. The CDR3 bases are TGTGCCAGCAGCTCCTACCAGCGGGCCTACGAGCAGTACTTC. V and J are TRBV7-2 and TRBJ2-7; weak D call: TRBD2 (6 bases). The CDR3 is 14 residues long. The germline V and J ends were trimmed by 4 bases and 2 bases, with 12 bases remaining between them. Germline loops: CDR1 SGHTA, CDR2 FQGNSA.

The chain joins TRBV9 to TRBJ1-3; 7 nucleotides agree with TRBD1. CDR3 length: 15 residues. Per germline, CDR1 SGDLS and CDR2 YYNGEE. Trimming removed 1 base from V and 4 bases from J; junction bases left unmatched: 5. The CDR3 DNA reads TGTGCCAGCAGCGTAAAGGGGGCGGAAGGAAACACCATATATTTT. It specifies CASSVKGAEGNTIYF.

This chain's CDR3 is CASSIVDGSYNEQFF. The CDR3 DNA reads TGTGCCAGTAGTATAGTAGACGGGTCCTACAATGAGCAGTTCTTC. This chain joins TRBV19 and TRBJ2-1; no definite D call. V lost 1 base and J lost 1, with 8 bases in between. This CDR3 has 15 amino acids. CDR1 LNHDA and CDR2 SQIVND come from the germline V gene (reference sequence).

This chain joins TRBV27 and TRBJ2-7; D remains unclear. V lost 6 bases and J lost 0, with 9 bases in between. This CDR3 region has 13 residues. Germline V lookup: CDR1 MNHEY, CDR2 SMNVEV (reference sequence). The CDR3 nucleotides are TGTGCCAGCAGGTCCTCGAGCTCCTACGAGCAGTACTTC. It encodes CASRSSSSYEQYF.

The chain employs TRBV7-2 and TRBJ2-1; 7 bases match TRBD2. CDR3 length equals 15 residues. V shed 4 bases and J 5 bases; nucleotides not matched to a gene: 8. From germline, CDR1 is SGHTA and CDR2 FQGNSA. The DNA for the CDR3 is TGTGCCAGCAGCTACGAGTTGGGGGGGGACAATGAGCAGTTCTTC. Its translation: CASSYELGGDNEQFF.

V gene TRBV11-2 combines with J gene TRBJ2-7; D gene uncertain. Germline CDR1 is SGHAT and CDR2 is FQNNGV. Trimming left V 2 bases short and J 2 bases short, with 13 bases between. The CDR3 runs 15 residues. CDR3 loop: CASSLQSWATYEQYF. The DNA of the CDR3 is TGTGCCAGCAGCTTACAGTCTTGGGCAACCTACGAGCAGTACTTC.

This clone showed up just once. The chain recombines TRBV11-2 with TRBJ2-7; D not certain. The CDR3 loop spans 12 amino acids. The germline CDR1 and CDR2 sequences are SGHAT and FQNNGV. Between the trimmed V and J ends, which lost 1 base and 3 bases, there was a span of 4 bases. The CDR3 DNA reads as TGTGCCAGCAGCTTAGGTCACTACGAGCAGTACTTC. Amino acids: CASSLGHYEQYF. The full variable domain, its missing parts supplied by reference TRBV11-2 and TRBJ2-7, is EAGVAQSPRYKIIEKRQSVAFWCNPISGHATLYWYQQILGQGPKLLIQFQNNGVVDDSQLPKDRFSAERLKGVDSTLKIQPAKLEDSAVYLCASSLGHYEQYFGPGTRLTVT.

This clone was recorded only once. CDR3 nucleotides: TGCGCCAGCAGCTTGATCAATCCAGGACTGTCGAATGGCTACACCTTC. Translation gives CASSLINPGLSNGYTF. V usage is TRBV5-1 and J usage is TRBJ1-2, with D unclear. Germline V gene lookup returns CDR1 SGHRS and CDR2 YFSETQ. V lost 1 base, J lost 6 bases, and 19 bases lay in between. The CDR3 covers 16 residues. Looking up the rest from reference TRBV5-1 and TRBJ1-2 gives the full variable domain: KAGVTQTPRYLIKTRGQQVTLSCSPISGHRSVSWYQQTPGQGLQFLFEYFSETQRNKGNFPGRFSGRQFSNSRSEMNVSTLELGDSALYLCASSLINPGLSNGYTFGSGTRLTVV.